Below, 18 T cell receptor beta chains from the same sample are listed, as sequenced in a study of Graves' ophthalmopathy and Graves' hyperthyroidism. RNA transcripts served as template for amplifying TCR beta CDR3 sequences. Investigators did first-round RT-PCR with HTBI primers, then second-round multiplex PCR. MiXCR was run by TCRdb on the multiplex PCR reads, yielding one entry per CDR3 protein. The sample yields around 1,000,000 distinct CDR3 sequences, around a third seen once. The sequenced material came from peripheral blood or thyroid tissue (not recorded which). The source is an adult man with Graves' hyperthyroidism.

With regard to this clonotype: This sequence may be a read error, since a much larger clone differs from it by one base. The genes are TRBV7-2 and TRBJ2-7, with 11 positions matching TRBD2. The CDR3 totals 16 residues. Looked up from germline, CDR1 is SGHTA and CDR2 is FQGNSA. J lost 4 bases, V lost 5 bases, and 10 bases had no gene match. The CDR3 loop reads CASSRTSGSSAYEQYF. As DNA, the CDR3 is TGTGCCAGCAGCCGTACTAGCGGGAGTAGTGCGTACGAGCAGTACTTC.

Ten or more counts support this clonotype. The chain is built from TRBV2 and TRBJ1-4; D perhaps matches TRBD1 (6 bases). Trimming left V 7 bases short and J 7 bases short, with 7 bases between. The CDR3 spans 11 residues. Per germline, CDR1 SNHLY and CDR2 FYNNEI. The CDR3 DNA sequence: TGTGCCAGCATCAGGGGTGAAAAACTGTTTTTT. As protein: CASIRGEKLFF.

This clonotype was seen a few times. The V and J genes are TRBV12-3 or TRBV12-4 and TRBJ1-5, with 7 bases lining up with TRBD1. J lost 5 bases, V lost 5 bases, and 15 bases had no gene match. There are 17 residues in the CDR3. The CDR3 DNA reads as TGTGCCAGCAGTACAGTATCGGGACAGAATGGGGATCAGCCCCAGCATTTT. Translated, it gives CASSTVSGQNGDQPQHF.

This clonotype was recorded at least ten times. The chain employs TRBV7-2 and TRBJ1-5; D is unresolved. The CDR3 is made up of 17 amino acids. V shed 6 bases and J shed 2 bases, with 20 bases lying between them. Germline lookup yields CDR1 SGHTA and CDR2 FQGNSA. CDR3 protein: CASSRKDPRLGNQPQHF. The CDR3 DNA follows: TGTGCCAGCAGTAGAAAAGACCCAAGACTCGGCAATCAGCCCCAGCATTTT.

This clonotype was recorded once. CDR3 protein: CSASGTGGYSGANVLTF. The CDR3 nucleotides are TGCAGTGCTAGCGGGACAGGGGGTTACTCTGGGGCCAACGTCCTGACTTTC. The rearrangement uses TRBV20-1 and TRBJ2-6, with TRBD1 matching over 11 bases. Trimming cost V 3 bases and J 0 bases; bases outside gene matches: 4. Germline loops: CDR1 DFQATT, CDR2 SNEGSKA (reference sequence). This CDR3 contains 17 residues.

This clonotype was detected ten times or more. The CDR3 DNA reads as TGTGCCAGCAGCTTATCGGAGGCTGAAGCTTTCTTT. Its translation: CASSLSEAEAFF. V and J are TRBV7-2 and TRBJ1-1; D uncertain. CDR1 is SGHTA, CDR2 FQGNSA, per germline. The CDR3 is made up of 12 amino acids. Trimming shortened V by 2 bases and J by 6 bases, and 7 bases separated the two germline ends.

A word on this clonotype: A much larger clone sits a single nucleotide away, making a read error possible. The V and J genes are TRBV20-1 and TRBJ2-7; 7 bases agree with TRBD2. Germline trimming cut 3 bases from V and 5 bases from J; bases unmatched to any gene: 7. The germline V gene has CDR1 DFQATT and CDR2 SNEGSKA (reference sequence). This CDR3 is 13 amino acids long. In DNA form, the CDR3 reads TGCAGTGCTAGTTGGGGGGGAGGGGACGAGCAGTACTTC. Translation: CSASWGGGDEQYF.

The chain couples TRBV10-3 to TRBJ2-7; 15 bases are a match to TRBD2. Trimming cost V 5 bases and J 6 bases; bases outside gene matches: 5. Germline CDR1 ENHRY, CDR2 SYGVKD. The CDR3 is 15 amino acids. CDR3 amino acids: CAISWTSGRAPEQYF. The CDR3 coding sequence is TGTGCCATCAGTTGGACTAGCGGGAGGGCCCCCGAGCAGTACTTC.

A note on this clonotype: A read error may explain this, as a much larger clone is one base away. V is TRBV5-1 and J is TRBJ2-6; D uncertain. Germline assignment: CDR1 SGHRS and CDR2 YFSETQ. The CDR3 totals 14 residues. The chain's CDR3 is CASSQLSGVNVLTF. The CDR3 DNA is TGCGCCAGCAGCCAGCTCTCTGGGGTCAACGTCCTGACTTTC.

This clonotype was detected many times. This chain joins TRBV19 and TRBJ2-7; the match to TRBD1 covers 8 bases. This CDR3 contains 13 residues. Germline-derived CDR1 and CDR2 are LNHDA and SQIVND (reference sequence). J was trimmed by 5 bases and V by 4 bases; bases with no gene match: 4. The CDR3 DNA sequence: TGTGCCAGTAGTAGACAGGGGTCCAACGAGCAGTACTTC. Translated, it gives CASSRQGSNEQYF.

This clonotype showed up many times. The chain carries TRBV2 and TRBJ2-7; D gene uncertain. Germline V CDR1 and CDR2: SNHLY, FYNNEI. The CDR3 covers 15 residues. The ends were cut back, 3 bases at V and 7 bases at J, with 19 bases in the middle. CDR3 region: CASSDIGRINGEQYF. CDR3 nucleotides: TGTGCCAGCAGTGATATAGGCAGAATCAACGGGGAGCAGTACTTC. Full variable domain (rest looked up from reference TRBV2 and TRBJ2-7): EPEVTQTPSHQVTQMGQEVILRCVPISNHLYFYWYRQILGQKVEFLVSFYNNEISEKSEIFDDQFSVERPDGSNFTLKIRSTKLEDSAMYFCASSDIGRINGEQYFGPGTRLTVT.

This clonotype was found many times. The chain joins TRBV11-2 to TRBJ2-7; TRBD2 agrees at 10 bases. J was trimmed by 0 bases and V by 5 bases; bases with no gene match: 7. There are 16 residues in the CDR3. Looked up from germline, CDR1 is SGHAT and CDR2 is FQNNGV. This chain's CDR3 is CASSGTSGASSYEQYF. CDR3 bases: TGTGCCAGCAGCGGAACTAGCGGGGCGAGCTCCTACGAGCAGTACTTC.

This clonotype was observed a few times. The V gene is TRBV19, the J gene TRBJ1-5; TRBD1 matches at 8 bases. The CDR3 contains 21 residues. Trimming cost V 3 bases and J 3 bases; bases outside gene matches: 22. Germline V gives CDR1 LNHDA, CDR2 SQIVND (reference sequence). The CDR3 region has the DNA TGTGCCAGTAGTATTGGCCCTGGACAGGGCTTGCTTCAACGTTACAATCAGCCCCAGCATTTT. Residues: CASSIGPGQGLLQRYNQPQHF.

The chain joins TRBV7-2 to TRBJ2-6, with unresolved D. The V end lost 2 bases, the J end lost 18 bases, and 8 bases lay between the germline ends. The germline CDR1 and CDR2 sequences are SGHTA and FQGNSA. The CDR3 is 10 residues long. The chain's CDR3 is CASSLRHRTF. The CDR3 DNA reads TGTGCCAGCAGCTTAAGGCACAGGACTTTC.

The V and J genes are TRBV9 and TRBJ2-2; D remains unclear. This CDR3 contains 15 residues. The germline V gene has CDR1 SGDLS and CDR2 YYNGEE. V lost 4 bases and J 5 bases, leaving 15 bases between the germline ends. The CDR3 DNA sequence: TGTGCCAGCAGCTTTGGTTCGGCTCGTACCGGGGAGCTGTTTTTT. Protein: CASSFGSARTGELFF.

The chain joins TRBV30 to TRBJ2-5; D ambiguous. The V gene's germline CDR1 is GTSNPN and CDR2 SVGIG (reference sequence). CDR3 length: 13 residues. With 0 bases removed from V and 5 bases from J, the gap between germline ends came to 10 bases. The CDR3 region has the DNA TGTGCCTGGAGTGTAGAACCGCCGGAGACCCAGTACTTC. Residues: CAWSVEPPETQYF.

This clonotype was seen ten or more times. This chain links TRBV5-1 with TRBJ1-6; 9 bases line up with TRBD1. The germline V gene encodes CDR1 SGHRS and CDR2 YFSETQ. Trimming took 3 bases from V and 13 from J; bases not matched to a gene: 14. CDR3 length: 16 residues. This chain's CDR3 is CASSSNWGQGSSPLHF. In DNA, the CDR3 is TGCGCCAGCAGCTCCAACTGGGGACAGGGTTCTTCGCCCCTCCACTTT.

The V gene is TRBV6-1, the J gene TRBJ1-2, with D perhaps TRBD1 (5 bases). The CDR3 runs to 15 residues. The V end lost 6 bases, the J end lost 8 bases, and 22 bases lay between the germline ends. Germline CDR1 MNHNS, CDR2 SASEGT. The chain's CDR3 is CASRSYGTDQLGYTF. CDR3 DNA sequence: TGTGCCAGCAGGTCCTACGGGACGGACCAGCTGGGCTACACCTTC.